The present TCR beta chain was sequenced within a study of blood T cell repertoires in COVID-19. The overall study: COVID-19 samples, acute and convalescent, were from the United States, Italy and Spain.

Libraries were prepared by immunoSEQ multiplex PCR; TCRdb keeps only in-frame clonotypes and omits some of them. The data contain approximately 270,000 clones, over 75% of them singletons. The CDR3 runs 14 residues. The germline V gene encodes CDR1 ENHRY and CDR2 SYGVKD. V dropped 3 bases and J dropped 4 bases, with 12 bases sitting between them. Recruitment covered under 25 US areas and drew participants whose ages spanned roughly 18 to 100 years. The sequence derives from a woman in her fifties or sixties who had recovered from COVID-19. The chain joins TRBV10-3 to TRBJ1-1; D remains unclear. The sample comprised PBMCs or T cells enriched from blood (not recorded which). CDR3: CAISEGHRGTEAFF. The CDR3 coding sequence is TGTGCCATCAGTGAAGGGCATCGGGGCACTGAAGCTTTCTTT.